The 32 T cell receptor beta chains in this list originate from one sample, sequenced in a study of cytomegalovirus exposure and HLA in healthy donors. PCR involved 60 Vbeta and 13 Jbeta primers. Generated by immunoSEQ multiplex PCR, the TCRdb table keeps only in-frame clones and is missing some. The profile covers 150,000 to 200,000 clones, with around 84% appearing a single time and approximately 2.3% taken by the ten largest. The sample comprised PBMCs. Receptors originate from a man aged 18 to 30 in good health and CMV-seropositive.

This clone was observed a single time. The chain links TRBV9 to TRBJ2-7, with 8 bases that match TRBD2. V was clipped by 0 bases and J by 5 bases; unmatched bases: 7. The CDR3 spans 15 residues. Per germline, CDR1 SGDLS and CDR2 YYNGEE. The CDR3 DNA sequence: TGTGCCAGCAGCGTAGAAGGACGGGGGGGCGACGAGCAGTACTTC. Residues: CASSVEGRGGDEQYF.

The chain recombines TRBV5-4 with TRBJ2-2; maybe TRBD2 (6 bases). The CDR3 contains 15 residues. CDR1 and CDR2 from the germline V gene are SGHNT and YYREEE (reference sequence). Trimming cost V 0 bases and J 6 bases, with 12 bases left between them. Written as DNA, the CDR3 is TGTGCCAGCAGCTTGGGGGCCTCGGGGGCCGGGGAGCTGTTTTTT. Amino acid sequence: CASSLGASGAGELFF.

The gene calls are TRBV9 and TRBJ2-3, with 13 bases lining up with TRBD2. This CDR3 has 17 residues. Unmatched junction bases numbered 11, after V lost 4 bases and J lost 6 bases. The germline V gene has CDR1 SGDLS and CDR2 YYNGEE. In nucleotides, the CDR3 is TGTGCCAGCAGCCCCCAGGGACTAGCGGGGACCTACGATACGCAGTATTTT. This encodes CASSPQGLAGTYDTQYF.

This sequence joins TRBV7-6 and TRBJ1-3; D is unclear. This CDR3 region has 14 residues. Germline CDR1 and CDR2: SGHVS and FNYEAQ. With 2 bases removed from V and 8 bases from J, the gap between germline ends came to 13 bases. Written as DNA, the CDR3 is TGTGCCAGCAGCTTAATTGGCCTCCCAGACACCATATATTTT. Translating gives CASSLIGLPDTIYF.

This clone has just one count. The rearrangement uses TRBV11-3 and TRBJ1-1; no reliable D call. The length of the CDR3 is 13 residues. Between the trimmed V and J ends, which lost 5 bases and 3 bases, there was a span of 10 bases. The germline CDR1 and CDR2 sequences are SGHNT and YENEEA. The CDR3 spells CASSRDPYTEAFF. The CDR3, as DNA: TGTGCCAGCAGCCGGGATCCCTACACTGAAGCTTTCTTT.

This chain uses TRBV4-3 with TRBJ2-2; 10 nucleotides agree with TRBD1. The CDR3 consists of 17 residues. The ends lost 3 bases at V and 3 bases at J; junction bases unmatched: 7. Germline assignment: CDR1 LGHNA and CDR2 YSLEER. Here the CDR3 reads CASSHPSGTGDTGELFF. The DNA for the CDR3 is TGCGCCAGCAGCCACCCCTCCGGGACAGGGGACACCGGGGAGCTGTTTTTT.

CDR3 in DNA: TGTGCCAGCACCAACAGGGAAGACACTGAAGCTTTCTTT. Protein product: CASTNREDTEAFF. The chain couples TRBV6-6 to TRBJ1-1; TRBD1 is a possible D gene (6 bases). V was clipped by 7 bases and J by 3 bases, with 12 bases between them. This CDR3 spans 13 amino acids. Looked up from germline, CDR1 is MNHNY and CDR2 is SVGAGI (reference sequence).

The DNA for the CDR3 is TGTGCCAGCTCGCCCGGACAGGACTCCTATGGCTACACCTTC. As protein: CASSPGQDSYGYTF. The J gene is TRBJ1-2, the V gene TRBV18; TRBD1 matches 7 bases. Germline V gene lookup returns CDR1 KGHSH and CDR2 LQKENI. J lost 4 bases, V lost 6 bases, and 8 bases had no gene match. The CDR3 consists of 14 residues.

V is TRBV7-3 and J is TRBJ2-1, with 7 bases lining up with TRBD2. With V trimmed by 1 base and J by 2 bases, 5 bases remained unmatched. CDR1 is SGHTA, CDR2 FQGTGA, per germline. The CDR3 extends over 16 amino acids. The CDR3 coding sequence is TGTGCCAGCAGCTTAAATGGGGGGGGTGCCTACAATGAGCAGTTCTTC. As protein: CASSLNGGGAYNEQFF.

CDR3 nucleotide sequence: TGTGCCAGCAGGATCACCCTGTCCTACGAGCAGTACTTC. It is translated as CASRITLSYEQYF. The gene calls are TRBV6-1 and TRBJ2-5; D remains unclear. The DNA matches TRBJ2-7 better at its end, which makes the J call doubtful. The CDR3 runs to 13 residues. The germline V gene encodes CDR1 MNHNS and CDR2 SASEGT.

The rearrangement uses TRBV4-3 and TRBJ1-1; 9 nucleotides agree with TRBD1. The CDR3 extends over 13 amino acids. Germline-derived CDR1 and CDR2 are LGHNA and YSLEER. V gave up 6 bases and J gave up 8 bases; unmatched junction bases: 7. CDR3 in DNA: TGCGCCAGCAGTTTATGGGGACAGGGAGAAGCTTTCTTT. Translating gives CASSLWGQGEAFF.

This chain joins TRBV6-4 and TRBJ2-1, with D possibly matching TRBD2 (7 bases). Trimming cost V 4 bases and J 5 bases, with 12 bases left between them. The CDR3 sequence is 14 residues long. In germline, CDR1 is MRHNA, CDR2 SNTAGT. CDR3 residues: CASSARGGDNEQFF. In nucleotides, the CDR3 is TGTGCCAGCAGTGCCAGGGGAGGGGACAATGAGCAGTTCTTC.

The chain recombines TRBV9 with TRBJ2-3; tentative D call: TRBD2 (6 bases). This CDR3 contains 15 residues. V was trimmed by 3 bases and J by 1 base, leaving 12 bases between them. The germline CDR1 and CDR2 sequences are SGDLS and YYNGEE. The CDR3 sequence: CASSGRWGGTDTQYF. The CDR3 region has the DNA TGTGCCAGCAGCGGGAGGTGGGGGGGCACAGATACGCAGTATTTT.

This rearrangement joins TRBV7-3 to TRBJ2-3; 9 bases match TRBD2. V lost 2 bases and J lost 5; bases outside the gene matches: 11. CDR3 size: 17 residues. Germline-derived CDR1 and CDR2 are SGHTA and FQGTGA. In DNA form, the CDR3 reads TGTGCCAGCAGCTTAGGGCAATGGGCGGGGGGGGTAGATACGCAGTATTTT. Amino acid sequence: CASSLGQWAGGVDTQYF.

The chain joins TRBV7-9 to TRBJ1-1; tentatively, D is TRBD1 (5 bases). Germline CDR1 and CDR2: SEHNR and FQNEAQ (reference sequence). The CDR3 has 15 residues. Trimming shortened V by 0 bases and J by 1 base, and 9 bases separated the two germline ends. CDR3 sequence reads: CASSLASQGNTEAFF. The CDR3 coding sequence is TGTGCCAGCAGCTTAGCCTCTCAGGGGAACACTGAAGCTTTCTTT.

The chain joins TRBV4-3 to TRBJ1-3; no definite D call. Deletions cut 0 bases from V and 4 bases from J, with 19 bases between. CDR1 and CDR2 (germline): LGHNA, YSLEER. The CDR3 covers 18 residues. As DNA, the CDR3 is TGCGCCAGCAGCCAAGATCGAGGGTTCCTCAGTTCCGGAAACACCATATATTTT. This gives the protein CASSQDRGFLSSGNTIYF.

This chain links TRBV29-1 with TRBJ2-1; D possibly corresponds to TRBD2 (6 bases). There are 13 residues in the CDR3. V gave up 5 bases and J gave up 6 bases, with 14 bases separating them. Looked up from germline, CDR1 is SQVTM and CDR2 is ANQGSEA. The CDR3 region is CSVNGISGNEQFF. The CDR3 DNA follows: TGCAGCGTTAATGGTATTAGCGGCAATGAGCAGTTCTTC.

The table lists this clone with a few counts. V gene TRBV10-3 combines with J gene TRBJ2-1; unclear D gene. Trimming pared 3 bases from V and 9 bases from J, leaving 6 bases between. The CDR3 is made up of 11 amino acids. The germline V gene has CDR1 ENHRY and CDR2 SYGVKD. DNA for the CDR3: TGTGCCATCAGTGATAATTTTGAGCAGTTCTTC. This encodes CAISDNFEQFF.

The chain uses TRBV5-1 and TRBJ2-5; TRBD2 matches 9 bases. Germline V lookup: CDR1 SGHRS, CDR2 YFSETQ. CDR3 length: 17 amino acids. Germline trimming cut 4 bases from V and 1 base from J; bases unmatched to any gene: 11. CDR3 loop: CASSLPGAGGVQETQYF. The CDR3 bases are TGCGCCAGCAGCCTCCCCGGGGCGGGGGGGGTCCAAGAGACCCAGTACTTC. The complete variable domain, with remaining parts taken from reference TRBV5-1 and TRBJ2-5, reads KAGVTQTPRYLIKTRGQQVTLSCSPISGHRSVSWYQQTPGQGLQFLFEYFSETQRNKGNFPGRFSGRQFSNSRSEMNVSTLELGDSALYLCASSLPGAGGVQETQYFGPGTRLLVL.

The chain is built from TRBV7-7 and TRBJ2-4; no clear D gene. Germline CDR1 SSHAT, CDR2 FNYEAQ (reference sequence). V dropped 1 base and J dropped 10 bases, with 11 bases sitting between them. The CDR3 length is 13 residues. The DNA for the CDR3 is TGTGCCAGCAGCTTAGATCGTGAGGCTATTCAGTACTTC. This codes for CASSLDREAIQYF. The whole variable domain, remainder taken from reference TRBV7-7 and TRBJ2-4, is GAGVSQSPRYKVTKRGQDVTLRCDPISSHATLYWYQQALGQGPEFLTYFNYEAQPDKSGLPSDRFSAERPEGSISTLTIQRTEQRDSAMYRCASSLDREAIQYFGAGTRLSVL.

The CDR3 loop reads CASSYATGSLEAFF. The DNA for the CDR3 is TGTGCCAGCAGTTACGCGACAGGGTCGTTGGAAGCTTTCTTT. The chain uses TRBV6-5 and TRBJ1-1; 7 positions match TRBD1. CDR1 and CDR2 from the germline V gene are MNHEY and SVGAGI. CDR3 length: 14 amino acids. After removal of 2 bases from V and 8 bases from J, the junction contained 8 bases not matched to a gene.

For this clone: An end of the junction does not agree with germline; a read error may underlie this. The rearrangement joins TRBV5-6 to TRBJ2-6, with a possible D match to TRBD1 (5 bases). The CDR3 loop spans 13 amino acids. Germline CDR1 reads SGHDT; CDR2 reads YYEEEE. CDR3 in DNA: TGTGCCAGCAGTCCAACTGGGGCCAACGGCCTGACTTTC. This codes for CASSPTGANGLTF.

This chain connects TRBV5-1 to TRBJ1-5; D is possibly TRBD1 (5 bases). This CDR3 contains 16 residues. Germline CDR1 SGHRS, CDR2 YFSETQ. V lost 0 bases and J 1 base, leaving 11 bases between the germline ends. The CDR3 protein is CASSLVYRSSNQPQHF. The CDR3 DNA sequence: TGCGCCAGCAGCTTGGTTTACAGGTCCAGCAATCAGCCCCAGCATTTT.

This clone was found a few times. DNA of the CDR3: TGTGCCAGCAGCTTAAGCCCCTACGAGCAGTACTTC. It codes for CASSLSPYEQYF. The V gene is TRBV13, the J gene TRBJ2-7; the D is unclear. The CDR3 extends over 12 amino acids. The germline gives CDR1 PRHDT, CDR2 FYEKMQ (reference sequence). V shed 2 bases and J shed 2 bases, with 4 bases lying between them.

This chain links TRBV5-6 with TRBJ2-7, with D maybe TRBD1 (5 bases). The germline gives CDR1 SGHDT, CDR2 YYEEEE. CDR3 length equals 13 residues. V was trimmed by 5 bases and J by 1 base, leaving 10 bases between them. The CDR3 nucleotides read TGTGCCAGCAGACAGGACAAGTCCTACGAGCAGTACTTC. Amino acids: CASRQDKSYEQYF. The whole variable domain, remainder taken from reference TRBV5-6 and TRBJ2-7, is DAGVTQSPTHLIKTRGQQVTLRCSPKSGHDTVSWYQQALGQGPQFIFQYYEEEERQRGNFPDRFSGHQFPNYSSELNVNALLLGDSALYLCASRQDKSYEQYFGPGTRLTVT.

The rearrangement uses TRBV29-1 and TRBJ1-1; D is possibly TRBD1 (5 bases). Germline V gene lookup returns CDR1 SQVTM and CDR2 ANQGSEA. The CDR3 covers 14 residues. Trimming removed 7 bases from V and 1 base from J, with 16 bases in between. CDR3 DNA sequence: TGCAGCGGAAGTCCTGCGACAGAGAACACTGAAGCTTTCTTT. This sequence encodes CSGSPATENTEAFF.

The chain joins TRBV25-1 to TRBJ1-4; possibly TRBD1 for D (5 bases). Germline-derived CDR1 and CDR2 are MGHDK and SYGVNS. The germline V and J ends were trimmed by 7 bases and 3 bases, with 12 bases remaining between them. The CDR3 covers 14 residues. CDR3 nucleotide sequence: TGTGCCAGCACCCCGGGGGTGCCTAATGAAAAACTGTTTTTT. Translating it yields CASTPGVPNEKLFF.

The rearrangement links TRBV13 to TRBJ2-7; 11 nucleotides match TRBD1. Germline CDR1 and CDR2: PRHDT and FYEKMQ (reference sequence). J was trimmed by 5 bases and V by 0 bases; bases with no gene match: 3. This CDR3 has 15 residues. The CDR3 loop reads CASSLGGGQGDEQYF. CDR3 DNA sequence: TGTGCCAGCAGCTTAGGGGGGGGACAGGGGGACGAGCAGTACTTC. Variable domain in full (rest from reference TRBV13 and TRBJ2-7): AAGVIQSPRHLIKEKRETATLKCYPIPRHDTVYWYQQGPGQDPQFLISFYEKMQSDKGSIPDRFSAQQFSDYHSELNMSSLELGDSALYFCASSLGGGQGDEQYFGPGTRLTVT.

The chain has TRBV5-6 and TRBJ2-2, with 13 bases lining up with TRBD2. V shed 2 bases, J shed 9 bases, and the junction held 4 bases outside the gene matches. The CDR3 has 15 residues. Germline V lookup: CDR1 SGHDT, CDR2 YYEEEE. CDR3 nucleotides: TGTGCCAGCAGCTTTACTAGCGGGGGGGCAAGGGAGCTGTTTTTT. It yields the protein CASSFTSGGARELFF.

The chain combines TRBV27 with TRBJ1-2; the D is unclear. This CDR3 comprises 12 residues. In germline, CDR1 is MNHEY, CDR2 SMNVEV (reference sequence). The V gene lost 3 bases and the J gene lost 8 bases, with 10 bases spanning the gap. The CDR3 DNA sequence: TGTGCCAGCAGTTTTTCGGGGAACGGCTACACCTTC. It specifies CASSFSGNGYTF.

The rearrangement links TRBV11-2 to TRBJ2-5; 8 bases fit TRBD1. Germline loops: CDR1 SGHAT, CDR2 FQNNGV. Germline trimming cut 4 bases from V and 4 bases from J; bases unmatched to any gene: 5. The CDR3 loop spans 14 amino acids. The CDR3 DNA reads as TGTGCCAGCAGCTCGACAGGGGTGGGAGAGACCCAGTACTTC. Residues: CASSSTGVGETQYF.

V usage is TRBV9 and J usage is TRBJ2-6; 7 nucleotides match TRBD1. The germline V gene encodes CDR1 SGDLS and CDR2 YYNGEE. V shed 5 bases and J 6 bases; nucleotides not matched to a gene: 8. The CDR3 is made up of 15 amino acids. Here the CDR3 DNA reads TGTGCCAGCAGTCTAAACAGGGGTGAGGCCAACGTCCTGACTTTC. This translates into CASSLNRGEANVLTF.